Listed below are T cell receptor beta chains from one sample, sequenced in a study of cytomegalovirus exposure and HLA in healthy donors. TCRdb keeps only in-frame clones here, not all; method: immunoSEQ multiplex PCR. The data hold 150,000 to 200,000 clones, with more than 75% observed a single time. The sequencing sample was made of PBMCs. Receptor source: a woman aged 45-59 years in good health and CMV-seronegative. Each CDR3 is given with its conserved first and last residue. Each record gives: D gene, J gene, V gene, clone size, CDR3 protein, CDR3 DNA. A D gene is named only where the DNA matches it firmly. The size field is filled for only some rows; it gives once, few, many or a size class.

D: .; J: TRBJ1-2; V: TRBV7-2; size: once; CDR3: CASSTHPPLGRGYTF; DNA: TGTGCCAGCAGCACCCACCCCCCGTTGGGGCGAGGCTACACCTTC
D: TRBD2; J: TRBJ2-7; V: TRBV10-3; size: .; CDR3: CAISESWVAGGDEQYF; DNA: TGTGCCATCAGTGAGTCTTGGGTAGCGGGAGGGGACGAGCAGTACTTC
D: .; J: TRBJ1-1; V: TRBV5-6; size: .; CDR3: CASTSLGANTEAFF; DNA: TGTGCCAGCACCTCTCTTGGAGCAAACACTGAAGCTTTCTTT
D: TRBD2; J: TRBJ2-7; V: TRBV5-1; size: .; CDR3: CASSWGLAGSYEQYF; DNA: TGCGCCAGCAGCTGGGGACTAGCGGGATCCTACGAGCAGTACTTC
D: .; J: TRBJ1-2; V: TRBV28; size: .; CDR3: CASSLRLHYGYTF; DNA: TGTGCCAGCAGCCTTAGACTACACTATGGCTACACCTTC
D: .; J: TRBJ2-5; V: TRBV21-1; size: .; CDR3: CASSKRGNNQETQYF; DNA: TGTGCCAGCAGCAAGCGGGGCAACAACCAAGAGACCCAGTACTTC
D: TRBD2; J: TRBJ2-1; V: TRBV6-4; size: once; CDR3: CASSESGGRHNEQFF; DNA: TGTGCCAGCAGTGAAAGCGGGGGCAGGCACAATGAGCAGTTCTTC
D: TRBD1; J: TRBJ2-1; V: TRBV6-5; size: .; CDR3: CASSYSGTGRDNEQFF; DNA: TGTGCCAGCAGTTACTCGGGGACAGGGAGGGACAATGAGCAGTTCTTC
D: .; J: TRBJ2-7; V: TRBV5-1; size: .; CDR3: CASSLAGGASSYEQYF; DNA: TGCGCCAGCAGCTTGGCCGGCGGAGCGAGCTCCTACGAGCAGTACTTC
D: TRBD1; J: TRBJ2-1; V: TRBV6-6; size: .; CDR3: CASSYGVTGDEQFF; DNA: TGTGCCAGCAGTTACGGGGTCACAGGGGATGAGCAGTTCTTC
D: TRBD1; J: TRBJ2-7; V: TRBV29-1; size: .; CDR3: CSGTGDHEQYF; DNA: TGCAGCGGGACAGGGGACCACGAGCAGTACTTC
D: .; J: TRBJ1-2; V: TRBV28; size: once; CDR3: CASSETGPRAYGYTF; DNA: TGTGCCAGCAGTGAGACGGGCCCGAGGGCCTATGGCTACACCTTC
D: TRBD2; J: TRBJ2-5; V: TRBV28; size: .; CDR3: CASGSGLAETQYF; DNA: TGTGCCAGCGGGTCGGGACTAGCGGAGACCCAGTACTTC
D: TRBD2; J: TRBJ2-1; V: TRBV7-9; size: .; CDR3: CASISGAGWNEQFF; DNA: TGTGCCAGCATCAGCGGGGCCGGTTGGAATGAGCAGTTCTTC
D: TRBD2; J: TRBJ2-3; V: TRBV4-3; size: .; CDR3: CASSHGGLAGGDTQYF; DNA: TGCGCCAGCAGCCACGGTGGACTAGCGGGAGGGGATACGCAGTATTTT
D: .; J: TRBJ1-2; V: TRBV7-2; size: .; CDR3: CASSSSPLQGTPLLYGYTF; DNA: TGTGCCAGCAGTTCCTCCCCCCTACAGGGAACCCCTCTCCTCTATGGCTACACCTTC
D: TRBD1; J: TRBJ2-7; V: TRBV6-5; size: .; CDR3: CASSFRQGARYEQYF; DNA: TGTGCCAGCAGTTTCCGACAGGGGGCAAGGTACGAGCAGTACTTC
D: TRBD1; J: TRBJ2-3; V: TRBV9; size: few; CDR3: CASSVGQGGDTQYF; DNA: TGTGCCAGCAGCGTGGGACAGGGAGGAGATACGCAGTATTTT
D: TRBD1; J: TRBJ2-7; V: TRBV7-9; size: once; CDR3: CASSSDRGEQYF; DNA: TGTGCCAGCAGCTCCGACAGGGGCGAGCAGTACTTC
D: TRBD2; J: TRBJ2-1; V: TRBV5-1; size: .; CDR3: CASSSTSGSPYNEQFF; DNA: TGCGCCAGCAGCTCGACTAGCGGGAGCCCCTACAATGAGCAGTTCTTC
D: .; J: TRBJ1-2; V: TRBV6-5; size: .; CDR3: CASNQLGVNYGYTF; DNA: TGTGCCAGCAACCAATTAGGGGTTAACTATGGCTACACCTTC
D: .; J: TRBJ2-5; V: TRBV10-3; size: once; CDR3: CAISEQRETQYF; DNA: TGTGCCATCAGTGAGCAACGGGAGACCCAGTACTTC
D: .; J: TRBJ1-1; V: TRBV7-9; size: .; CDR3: CASSLGQWNTEAFF; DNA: TGTGCCAGCAGCTTAGGACAGTGGAACACTGAAGCTTTCTTT
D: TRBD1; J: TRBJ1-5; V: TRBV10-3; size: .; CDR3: CAISEQGALSNQPQHF; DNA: TGTGCCATCAGTGAACAGGGGGCCCTTAGCAATCAGCCCCAGCATTTT
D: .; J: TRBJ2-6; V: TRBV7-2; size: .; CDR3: CASGSRAGANVLTF; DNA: TGTGCCAGCGGGTCCAGGGCTGGGGCCAACGTCCTGACTTTC